One sample yielded the 18 T cell receptor beta chains listed below, sequenced in a study of T cells in women clearing cervical HPV infection. Assay: immunoSEQ multiplex PCR; the TCRdb copy retains only in-frame clones and omits some. Its table records more than 20,000 clones. The material sequenced was blood buffy coat. The receptors were sampled from a woman aged 18-70 years with a cervical HPV16 infection that either progressed to CIN3+ or cleared (not recorded which).

As to this clone: The read terminates 3 residues before the CDR3 end, so the remaining end is supplied by the germline J gene. The chain links TRBV20-1 to TRBJ1-6, with D tentatively TRBD1 (5 bases). The V gene's germline CDR1 is DFQATT and CDR2 SNEGSKA (reference sequence). Trimming shortened V by 3 bases and J by 2 bases, and 11 bases separated the two germline ends. The CDR3 is 15 residues long. Partial CDR3 DNA: TGCAGTGCTAGGACAGATCGAGCCTATAATTCACCC. Its protein product is CSARTDRAYNSP. The CDR3, in full, reads CSARTDRAYNSPLHF.

A remark on this clone: Read sequence stops 3 residues before the CDR3 end, and the germline J gene provides the missing end. The chain recombines TRBV13 with TRBJ2-3; 12 nucleotides line up with TRBD2. Trimming removed 5 bases from V and 8 bases from J; junction bases left unmatched: 23. In germline, CDR1 is PRHDT, CDR2 FYEKMQ (reference sequence). The CDR3 spans 20 residues. The sequenced part of the CDR3 DNA is TGTGCCAGCAGCCCTCTCCACGCTATAACTCTAGCGGGGGGGTGGGGTACG. The encoded protein is CASSPLHAITLAGGWGT. The full CDR3 sequence reads CASSPLHAITLAGGWGTQYF.

To note about this clone: The read ends 3 residues early relative to the CDR3; the germline J gene fills the gap. The chain combines TRBV2 with TRBJ2-3; perhaps TRBD2 as D (6 bases). The germline V gene has CDR1 SNHLY and CDR2 FYNNEI. The CDR3 has 16 amino acids. Partial CDR3 DNA: TGTGCCAGCAGTCCCCCCCCGGCCGGGACTCAAGAGACG. Translated: CASSPPPAGTQET. The whole CDR3 is CASSPPPAGTQETQYF.

Comments on this clone: The sequenced fragment ends 3 residues before the CDR3 boundary, so the rest is inferred from the germline J gene. The V call is TRBV5-1, the J call TRBJ2-7; 8 nucleotides line up with TRBD2. Germline assignment: CDR1 SGHRS and CDR2 YFSETQ. The length of the CDR3 is 15 residues. J was trimmed by 1 base and V by 6 bases; bases with no gene match: 9. The sequenced CDR3 bases are TGCGCCAGCACCCCGAGCGCGGGGGGATCCTACGAG. Encoded protein: CASTPSAGGSYE. The CDR3 in its entirety is CASTPSAGGSYEQYF.

Concerning this clone: With the read ending 3 residues before the CDR3 end, the germline J gene is used to fill in that end. The chain links TRBV19 to TRBJ2-3, with D possibly matching TRBD1 (5 bases). This CDR3 has 15 residues. Per germline, CDR1 LNHDA and CDR2 SQIVND (reference sequence). The CDR3 DNA, read in part, is TGTGCCAGTAGTATTCACAGGTTGAGCAATCAGCCG. It translates to CASSIHRLSNQP. The whole CDR3 reads CASSIHRLSNQPQYF.

Details on this clone: The read terminates 3 residues before the CDR3 end, so the remaining end is supplied by the germline J gene. This rearrangement joins TRBV5-1 to TRBJ2-2; 9 bases agree with TRBD2. CDR3 length: 16 amino acids. Trimming removed 0 bases from V and 4 bases from J; junction bases left unmatched: 4. Germline CDR1 is SGHRS and CDR2 is YFSETQ. The CDR3 sequence is CASSLAGSGSTGELFF. The DNA read from the CDR3 is TGCGCCAGCAGCTTGGCGGGTAGCGGGAGCACCGGGGAG.

Note on this clone: The CDR3 end lies 3 residues beyond the end of the read and is filled in from the germline J gene. This sequence joins TRBV6-4 and TRBJ2-7; 7 positions match TRBD2. CDR3 length: 15 residues. Trimming took 5 bases from V and 6 from J; bases not matched to a gene: 13. Per the germline V gene, CDR1 is MRHNA and CDR2 is SNTAGT. The CDR3 bases that were read are TGTGCCAGCAGTCCCACGGGGACTACCTATGGCGAG. Protein: CASSPTGTTYGE. The full CDR3 protein is CASSPTGTTYGEQYF.

To note about this clone: Read sequence stops 3 residues before the CDR3 end, and the germline J gene provides the missing end. The chain couples TRBV28 to TRBJ2-1; 12 bases are shared with TRBD2. Unmatched junction bases numbered 14, after V lost 7 bases and J lost 1 base. The CDR3 sequence is 19 residues long. Germline CDR1 and CDR2: MDHEN and SYDVKM. Here the CDR3 reads CASTLWASGRDRSYNEQFF. CDR3 DNA (partial): TGTGCCAGCACCCTTTGGGCTAGCGGGAGGGACAGATCCTACAATGAG.

The CDR3 bases that were read are TGTGCCAGCTCATTACAGGGGTTTGGGGCCAACGTC. Its translation: CASSLQGFGANV. In full, the CDR3 reads CASSLQGFGANVLTF. The chain joins TRBV18 to TRBJ2-6; 7 bases line up with TRBD1. The read ends 3 residues shy of where the CDR3 ends; the end is completed using the germline J gene. The CDR3 extends over 15 amino acids. Germline CDR1 is KGHSH and CDR2 is LQKENI. The J segment lost 3 bases and the V segment lost 5 bases, leaving 4 bases of the junction unmatched.

To note about this clone: The read falls 3 residues short of the CDR3 end, and the missing part is taken from the germline J gene. The chain recombines TRBV14 with TRBJ2-3; 8 bases map to TRBD1. V dropped 2 bases and J dropped 5; count of bases not matched to a gene: 6. From germline, CDR1 is SGHDN and CDR2 FVKESK. The CDR3 totals 15 residues. The CDR3 bases that were read are TGTGCCAGCAGCCAATATACAGGGGGTGAAGATACG. Protein: CASSQYTGGEDT. The entire CDR3 protein is CASSQYTGGEDTQYF.

Concerning this clone: The CDR3 end is not reached by the read, which stops 3 residues before it; the germline J gene fills it in. This chain joins TRBV6-2 or TRBV6-3 and TRBJ1-2; D possibly corresponds to TRBD1 (6 bases). This CDR3 is 14 amino acids long. CDR1 and CDR2 (germline): MNHEY, SVGEGT. This chain's CDR3 is CASDVPTTGMGYTF. The sequenced part of the CDR3 DNA is TGTGCCAGCGATGTTCCGACTACAGGGATGGGC.

With respect to this clone: The read comes to an end 3 residues before the CDR3 does, leaving the germline J gene to fill in the end. J is TRBJ1-1 and V is TRBV7-9; no clear D. The germline CDR1 and CDR2 sequences are SEHNR and FQNEAQ (reference sequence). The CDR3 spans 11 residues. Trimming took 5 bases from V and 5 from J, leaving 6 bases between them. The sequenced part of the CDR3 DNA is TGTGCCAGCAGCCTCACTACTGAA. Translation: CASSLTTE. The whole CDR3 sequence is CASSLTTEAFF.

A remark on this clone: The CDR3 end falls 3 residues outside the read, so it is completed with the germline J gene. The chain links TRBV7-6 to TRBJ2-1; the match to TRBD1 covers 8 bases. Germline CDR1 is SGHVS and CDR2 is FNYEAQ. The junction had 10 bases not matched to a gene; V was cut back by 5 bases and J by 4 bases. This CDR3 is 16 amino acids long. The DNA read from the CDR3 is TGTGCCAGCAGCCGTTCCAGGGGGCTAACATACAATGAG. It encodes CASSRSRGLTYNE. The whole CDR3 reads CASSRSRGLTYNEQFF.

A word on this clone: Read sequence stops 3 residues before the CDR3 end, and the germline J gene provides the missing end. This chain uses TRBV13 with TRBJ2-7, with D maybe TRBD1 (5 bases). The CDR3 runs to 14 residues. The germline V gene has CDR1 PRHDT and CDR2 FYEKMQ (reference sequence). Trimming shortened V by 5 bases and J by 3 bases, and 14 bases separated the two germline ends. Incomplete CDR3 DNA: TGTGCCAGCAGCGCCCAGGGATCTAACTACGAG. It encodes CASSAQGSNYE. The entire CDR3 protein is CASSAQGSNYEQYF.

Concerning this clone: The sequenced fragment ends 3 residues before the CDR3 boundary, so the rest is inferred from the germline J gene. V and J are TRBV28 and TRBJ1-1; D gene unclear. Trimming took off 7 bases at V and 1 base at J, with 7 bases between the two ends. The CDR3 runs to 12 residues. CDR1 is MDHEN, CDR2 SYDVKM, per germline. The CDR3 bases that were read are TGTGCCAGCACGGTAGCGAACACTGAA. It encodes CASTVANTE. The CDR3, in full, reads CASTVANTEAFF.

As to this clone: The read gets to within 3 residues of the CDR3 end, and the germline J gene fills in the rest. The rearrangement uses TRBV19 and TRBJ1-5; possibly TRBD1 for D (5 bases). V was shortened by 6 bases and J by 2 bases, with 20 bases between the two germline ends. CDR1 and CDR2 from the germline V gene are LNHDA and SQIVND (reference sequence). The CDR3 consists of 17 residues. The CDR3 reads CASRMAGGQFGNQPQHF. CDR3 DNA, as far as it was read: TGTGCCAGTAGGATGGCGGGGGGTCAGTTTGGCAATCAGCCC.

Of note for this clone: The read falls 3 residues short of the CDR3 end, and the missing part is taken from the germline J gene. This chain joins TRBV20-1 and TRBJ1-2; maybe TRBD1 (5 bases). This CDR3 comprises 11 residues. Germline V CDR1 and CDR2: DFQATT, SNEGSKA (reference sequence). V was pared by 6 bases and J by 6 bases, with 11 bases between. CDR3 amino acids: CSAGRGNGYTF. Incomplete CDR3 DNA: TGCAGTGCCGGGAGGGGAAATGGC.

Points on this clone: The CDR3 end lies 3 residues beyond the end of the read and is filled in from the germline J gene. This chain joins TRBV18 and TRBJ2-5; D is possibly TRBD2 (7 bases). V shed 0 bases and J shed 6 bases, with 14 bases lying between them. The CDR3 loop spans 15 amino acids. CDR1 is KGHSH and CDR2 is LQKENI in the germline V gene. CDR3 region: CASSPPRGGAKTQYF. The DNA read from the CDR3 is TGTGCCAGCTCACCACCAAGAGGGGGGGCGAAGACC.